The rows below give T cell receptor beta chains drawn from one sample of a study of CD8 T cell repertoires and HIV-1 epitope variants. These receptors lack a known antigen. The data were produced by immunoSEQ multiplex PCR, yet TCRdb's version contains in-frame clones alone and is incomplete. Of thousands of clones listed, 66% are singletons. The material sequenced was cultured CD8+ T cells derived from PBMCs. The receptors were sampled from a male donor with HIV. Each CDR3 is given with its conserved first and last residue. A D gene is named only where the DNA matches it firmly.

len	v_gene	d_gene	j_gene	CDR3aa	CDR3nt
13	TRBV5-1	TRBD1	TRBJ1-1	CASSHRTGIEAFF	TGCGCCAGCAGCCATAGGACAGGGATCGAGGCTTTCTTT
15	TRBV4-3	.	TRBJ2-2	CASSQDVGSTGELFF	TGCGCCAGCAGCCAAGATGTGGGATCCACCGGGGAGCTGTTTTTT